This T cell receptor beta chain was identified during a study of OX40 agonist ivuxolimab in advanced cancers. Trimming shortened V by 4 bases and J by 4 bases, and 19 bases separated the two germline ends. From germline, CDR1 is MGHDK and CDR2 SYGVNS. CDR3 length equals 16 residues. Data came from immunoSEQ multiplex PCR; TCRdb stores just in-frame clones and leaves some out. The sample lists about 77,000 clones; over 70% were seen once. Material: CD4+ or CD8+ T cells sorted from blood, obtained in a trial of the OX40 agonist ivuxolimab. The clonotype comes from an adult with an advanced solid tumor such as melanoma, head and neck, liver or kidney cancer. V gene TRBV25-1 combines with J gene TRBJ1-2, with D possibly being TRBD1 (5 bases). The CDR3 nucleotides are TGTGCCAGCAGTGGACCGGGACTCTCTCAGGGCTATGGCTACACCTTC. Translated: CASSGPGLSQGYGYTF.